The TCR beta chain described here comes from a study of OX40 agonist ivuxolimab in advanced cancers. Assay used: immunoSEQ multiplex PCR; TCRdb lists only in-frame clones, some missing. The table lists about 52,000 clones, about 90% of them singletons, with under 8.5% in the top ten. Sequences were derived from CD4+ or CD8+ T cells sorted from blood, sampled in a trial of the OX40 agonist ivuxolimab. This clonotype was sampled from an adult with an advanced solid tumor such as melanoma, head and neck, liver or kidney cancer.

The CDR3 region is CASGKGQAGNTEAFF. The CDR3, as DNA: TGTGCCAGTGGCAAGGGACAGGCGGGGAACACTGAAGCTTTCTTT. J is TRBJ1-1 and V is TRBV19, with 8 positions matching TRBD1. CDR1 is LNHDA and CDR2 is SQIVND in the germline V gene (reference sequence). V lost 8 bases to trimming and J lost 1 base; unmatched junction nucleotides: 9. This CDR3 has 15 residues.